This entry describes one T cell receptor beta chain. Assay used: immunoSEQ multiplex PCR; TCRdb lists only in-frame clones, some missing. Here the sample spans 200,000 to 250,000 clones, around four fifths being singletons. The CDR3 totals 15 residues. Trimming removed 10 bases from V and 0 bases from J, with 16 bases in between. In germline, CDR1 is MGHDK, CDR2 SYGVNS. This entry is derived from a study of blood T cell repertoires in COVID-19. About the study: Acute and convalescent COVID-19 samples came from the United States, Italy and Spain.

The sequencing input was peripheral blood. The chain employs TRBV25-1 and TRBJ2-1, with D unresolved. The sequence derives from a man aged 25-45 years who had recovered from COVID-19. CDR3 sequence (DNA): TGTGCCACCAACCCCAGCGATAGCTCCTACAATGAGCAGTTCTTC. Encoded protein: CATNPSDSSYNEQFF.